A selection of T cell receptor beta chains follows, all from one sample in a study of blood T cell repertoires in COVID-19. Using immunoSEQ multiplex PCR, the repertoire was profiled, and TCRdb retains in-frame clones only, with some absent. The table lists under 250,000 clones, under 90% of them singletons. The sample taken for sequencing was peripheral blood. All receptors derive from a man aged 55 to 70 who had recovered from COVID-19. Each CDR3 is given with its conserved first and last residue. The order of the fields is V gene, J gene, CDR3 protein.

V: TRBV27
J: TRBJ1-5
CDR3: CASGARVDQPQHF

V: TRBV5-4
J: TRBJ2-7
CDR3: CASSLERGSEQYF

V: TRBV19
J: TRBJ1-2
CDR3: CASSLRTGNYGYTF

V: TRBV7-8
J: TRBJ2-2
CDR3: CASSLVEGGQAGELFF

V: TRBV11-1
J: TRBJ2-3
CDR3: CASSRDSGNTQYF

V: TRBV5-8
J: TRBJ2-3
CDR3: CASSLPPGHAIPSTDTQYF

V: TRBV5-1
J: TRBJ2-3
CDR3: CASSPGTSTTDTQYF

V: TRBV28
J: TRBJ2-2
CDR3: CASSSAGGLAGQSRELFF

V: TRBV2
J: TRBJ1-4
CDR3: CASRAPGQYNEKLFF

V: TRBV28
J: TRBJ1-2
CDR3: CASSLDRDSYGYTF

V: TRBV18
J: TRBJ2-3
CDR3: CASSPRALSDSSTDTQYF

V: TRBV4-1
J: TRBJ2-3
CDR3: CASSLQGERADTQYF

V: TRBV19
J: TRBJ2-5
CDR3: CASTQPQGQETQYF

V: TRBV14
J: TRBJ2-7
CDR3: CASSQWQGYEQYF

V: TRBV29-1
J: TRBJ1-4
CDR3: CSATWAFNEKLFF

V: TRBV29-1
J: TRBJ2-7
CDR3: CSGGQGRREQYF

V: TRBV6-5
J: TRBJ2-3
CDR3: CASSTRVTQYF

V: TRBV6-5
J: TRBJ2-3
CDR3: CASKLAGGPADTQYF

V: TRBV5-1
J: TRBJ1-1
CDR3: CASSKGTGGITEAFF

V: TRBV19
J: TRBJ1-2
CDR3: CASSPRARAGDYGYTF